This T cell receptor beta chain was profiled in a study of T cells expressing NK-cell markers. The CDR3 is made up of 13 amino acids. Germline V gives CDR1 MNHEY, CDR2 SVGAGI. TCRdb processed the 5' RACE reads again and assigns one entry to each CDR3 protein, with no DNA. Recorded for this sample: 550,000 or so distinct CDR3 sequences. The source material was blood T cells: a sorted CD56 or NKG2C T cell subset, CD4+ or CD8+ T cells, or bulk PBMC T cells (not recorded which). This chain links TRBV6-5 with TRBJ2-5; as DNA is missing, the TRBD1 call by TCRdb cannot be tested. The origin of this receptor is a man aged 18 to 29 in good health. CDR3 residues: CASSLGPGGTQYF.